Listed here is a single TCR beta chain. These data originate in a study of T cell changes during pregnancy in multiple sclerosis. Clones were read by immunoSEQ multiplex PCR, and TCRdb kept only the in-frame ones, dropping some. Of 50,000 to 65,000 clones detected, around 93% appear once; the ten largest clones hold approximately 3.4%. The receptor was isolated from a female donor with multiple sclerosis, enrolled in a pregnancy study. The sequencing here drew on CD8+ T cells from peripheral blood mononuclear cells, taken in the second trimester of pregnancy.

CDR3 DNA sequence: TGTGCCAGTAGTATAGTGGGTAATTGGAGGGGGGGCCGGGAGACCCAGTACTTC. Translation gives CASSIVGNWRGGRETQYF. This chain links TRBV19 with TRBJ2-5; tentative D call: TRBD2 (7 bases). The CDR3 is made up of 18 amino acids. Trimming removed 1 base at V and 5 bases at J, with 23 bases between. CDR1 and CDR2 from the germline V gene are LNHDA and SQIVND (reference sequence).